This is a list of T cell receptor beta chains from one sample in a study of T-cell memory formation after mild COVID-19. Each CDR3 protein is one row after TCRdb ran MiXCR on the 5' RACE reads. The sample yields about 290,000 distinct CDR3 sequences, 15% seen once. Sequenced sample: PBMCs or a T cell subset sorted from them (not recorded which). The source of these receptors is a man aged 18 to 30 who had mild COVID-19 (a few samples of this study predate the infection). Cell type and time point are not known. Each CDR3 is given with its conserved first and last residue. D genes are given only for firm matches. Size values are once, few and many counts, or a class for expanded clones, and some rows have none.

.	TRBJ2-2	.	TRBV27	CASSFLGSITGELFF	TGTGCCAGCAGTTTTTTGGGGTCTATCACCGGGGAGCTGTTTTTT
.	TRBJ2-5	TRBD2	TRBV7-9	CACSGEETQYF	TGTGCCTGTAGCGGGGAAGAGACCCAGTACTTC
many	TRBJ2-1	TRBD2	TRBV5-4	CASSSWTSGNEQFF	TGTGCCAGCAGCTCTTGGACTAGCGGGAATGAGCAGTTCTTC
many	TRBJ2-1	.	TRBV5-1	CASSLGGNEQFF	TGTGCCAGCAGCTTAGGCGGTAATGAGCAGTTCTTC
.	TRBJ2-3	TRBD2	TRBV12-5	CASGLGLAGITDTQYF	TGTGCTAGTGGCCTAGGACTAGCGGGGATCACAGATACGCAGTATTTT
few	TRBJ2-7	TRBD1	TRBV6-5	CASRRGQGYEQYF	TGTGCCAGCAGGCGGGGACAGGGCTACGAGCAGTACTTC
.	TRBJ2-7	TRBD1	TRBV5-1	CASSLEAGTGVIEQYF	TGCGCCAGCAGCTTGGAGGCCGGGACAGGGGTGATCGAGCAGTACTTC
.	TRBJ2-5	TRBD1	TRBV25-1	CASSDTGDLETQYF	TGTGCCAGCAGTGATACAGGGGATTTGGAGACCCAGTACTTC
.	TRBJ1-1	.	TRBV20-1	CSASAARAFF	TGCAGTGCTAGTGCTGCGCGAGCTTTCTTT
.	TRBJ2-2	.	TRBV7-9	CASSPKSGNTGELFF	TGTGCCAGCAGCCCTAAGTCAGGGAACACCGGGGAGCTGTTTTTT
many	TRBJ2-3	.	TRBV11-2	CASSQVTDTQYF	TGTGCCAGCAGCCAGGTTACAGATACGCAGTATTTT
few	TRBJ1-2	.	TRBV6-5	CASSYWITDRETYGYTF	TGTGCCAGCAGTTACTGGATTACGGACAGAGAGACCTATGGCTACACCTTC
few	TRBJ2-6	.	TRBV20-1	CSAGTATSGANVLTF	TGCAGTGCTGGGACGGCTACCTCTGGGGCCAACGTCCTGACTTTC
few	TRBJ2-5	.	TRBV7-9	CASSFPGRETQYF	TGTGCCAGCAGCTTTCCGGGACGAGAGACCCAGTACTTC
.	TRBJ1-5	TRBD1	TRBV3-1	CASSRGQGDNQPQHF	TGTGCCAGCAGCCGGGGACAGGGAGACAATCAGCCCCAGCATTTT
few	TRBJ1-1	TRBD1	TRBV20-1	CSAYRQGVNTEAFF	TGCAGTGCTTATCGACAGGGGGTGAACACTGAAGCTTTCTTT
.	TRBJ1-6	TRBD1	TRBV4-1	CASSPLGGQRPNSPLHF	TGCGCCAGCAGCCCTTTAGGGGGCCAACGGCCTAATTCACCCCTCCACTTT
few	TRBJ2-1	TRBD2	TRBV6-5	CASSPRLAGLSSYNEQFF	TGTGCCAGCAGTCCGCGACTAGCGGGACTATCCTCCTACAATGAGCAGTTCTTC
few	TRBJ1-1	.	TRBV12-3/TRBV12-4	CASSYDRGTTEAFF	TGTGCCAGCAGTTATGACCGCGGAACGACTGAAGCTTTCTTT
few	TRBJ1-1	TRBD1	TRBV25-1	CASSTLPTGAFTEAFF	TGTGCCAGCTCTACCCTCCCCACAGGGGCTTTCACTGAAGCTTTCTTT
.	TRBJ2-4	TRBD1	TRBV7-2	CASSSTGGLDIQYF	TGTGCCAGCAGCTCGACAGGGGGCCTGGACATTCAGTACTTC
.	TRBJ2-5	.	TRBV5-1	CASSLGDYTQETQYF	TGCGCCAGCAGCTTGGGAGACTACACCCAGGAGACCCAGTACTTC
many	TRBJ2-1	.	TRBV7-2	CASSLTYNEQFF	TGCGCCAGCAGCTTGACGTACAATGAGCAGTTCTTC
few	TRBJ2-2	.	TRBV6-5	CASSSHSRTTGELFF	TGTGCCAGCAGCTCGCACAGCAGGACCACCGGGGAGCTGTTTTTT
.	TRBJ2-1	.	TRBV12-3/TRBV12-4	CASNRAGTYNEQFF	TGTGCCAGCAATCGGGCCGGGACCTACAATGAGCAGTTCTTC
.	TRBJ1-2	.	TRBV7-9	CASSLMPSGYTF	TGTGCCAGCAGCTTAATGCCGAGCGGCTACACCTTC
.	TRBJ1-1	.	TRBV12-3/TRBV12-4	CASSLMVQNTEAFF	TGTGCCAGCAGTTTAATGGTCCAGAACACTGAAGCTTTCTTT
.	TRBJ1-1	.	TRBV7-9	CASSSPGPPEAFF	TGTGCCAGCAGCTCCCCGGGGCCCCCTGAAGCTTTCTTT
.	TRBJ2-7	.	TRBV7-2	CASSLGVGSYEQYF	TGTGCCAGCAGCTTAGGAGTAGGCTCCTACGAGCAGTACTTC
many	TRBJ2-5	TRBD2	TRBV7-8	CASSQGLAGGLGTQYF	TGTGCCAGCAGCCAAGGACTAGCGGGGGGGCTGGGGACCCAGTACTTC
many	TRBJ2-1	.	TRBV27	CASSLLAPKWGEQFF	TGTGCCAGCAGTTTATTGGCGCCCAAATGGGGTGAGCAGTTCTTC
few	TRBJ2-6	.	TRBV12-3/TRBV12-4	CASSFRLSRSGANVLTF	TGTGCCAGCAGTTTCCGCCTATCCCGCTCTGGGGCCAACGTCCTGACTTTC
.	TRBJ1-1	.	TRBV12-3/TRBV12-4	CASRSQGLTEAFF	TGTGCCAGCAGATCGCAGGGGCTCACTGAAGCTTTCTTT
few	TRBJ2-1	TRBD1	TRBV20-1	CSANGDRGGNEQFF	TGCAGTGCTAATGGAGACAGGGGAGGCAATGAGCAGTTCTTC
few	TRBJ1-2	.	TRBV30	CAWSVHPNYGYTF	TGTGCCTGGAGTGTACATCCTAACTATGGCTACACCTTC
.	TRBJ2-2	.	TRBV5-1	CASRPGSATGELFF	TGCGCCAGCAGGCCGGGGAGCGCGACCGGGGAGCTGTTTTTT
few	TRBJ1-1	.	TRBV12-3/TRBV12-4	CASRGRGFTEAFF	TGTGCCAGCAGGGGCAGGGGATTTACTGAAGCTTTCTTT
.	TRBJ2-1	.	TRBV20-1	CSAGRLQRHEQFF	TGCAGTGCTGGACGCCTCCAGCGCCATGAGCAGTTCTTC
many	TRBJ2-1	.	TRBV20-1	CSAPGRGDEQFF	TGCAGTGCTCCCGGCAGGGGGGATGAGCAGTTCTTC
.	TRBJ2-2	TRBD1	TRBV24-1	CATSDSLGGTGSTGELFF	TGTGCCACCAGTGATTCCCTAGGAGGGACAGGGAGTACCGGGGAGCTGTTTTTT
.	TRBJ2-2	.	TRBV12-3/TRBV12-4	CASSPRDSFTGELFF	TGTGCCAGCAGTCCTCGGGACTCCTTTACCGGGGAGCTGTTTTTT
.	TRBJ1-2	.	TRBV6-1	CASRLITAVYGYTF	TGTGCCAGCCGCCTCATTACAGCAGTCTATGGCTACACCTTC
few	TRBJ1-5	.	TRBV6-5	CASSYSEPGIGNQPQHF	TGTGCCAGCAGTTACTCGGAGCCGGGTATCGGCAATCAGCCCCAGCATTTT
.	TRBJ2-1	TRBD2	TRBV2	CASSTTSGALNEQFF	TGTGCCAGCAGTACAACTAGCGGGGCCCTCAATGAGCAGTTCTTC
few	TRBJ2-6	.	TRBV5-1	CASRPGGGQSNSGANVLTF	TGCGCCAGCAGGCCCGGTGGGGGGCAATCCAACTCTGGGGCCAACGTCCTGACTTTC
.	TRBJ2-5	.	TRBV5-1	CASSYNRETQYF	TGCGCCAGCAGCTACAACAGGGAGACCCAGTACTTC
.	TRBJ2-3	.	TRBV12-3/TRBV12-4	CASRRGRIPDTQYF	TGTGCCAGCCGCAGGGGCAGGATCCCAGATACGCAGTATTTT
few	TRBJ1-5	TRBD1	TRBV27	CASSFGTGNQPQHF	TGTGCCAGCAGTTTCGGGACAGGAAATCAGCCCCAGCATTTT
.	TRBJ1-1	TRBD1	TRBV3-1	CASSQHRGTEAFF	TGTGCCAGCAGCCAGCACAGGGGCACTGAAGCTTTCTTT
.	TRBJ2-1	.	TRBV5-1	CASSADGSSYNEQFF	TGCGCCAGCAGCGCGGACGGGAGCTCCTACAATGAGCAGTTCTTC
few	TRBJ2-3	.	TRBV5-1	CASSSLTAGHTQYF	TGCGCCAGCAGCTCGTTGACTGCGGGACATACGCAGTATTTT
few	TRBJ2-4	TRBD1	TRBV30	CAWSADRVRGKNIQYF	TGTGCCTGGAGTGCGGACAGGGTGAGGGGCAAAAACATTCAGTACTTC
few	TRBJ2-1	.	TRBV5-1	CASSLVSGDEQFF	TGCGCCAGCAGCTTGGTGTCGGGGGATGAGCAGTTCTTC
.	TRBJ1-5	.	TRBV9	CASSVNGRQPQHF	TGTGCCAGCAGCGTAAATGGGCGCCAGCCCCAGCATTTT
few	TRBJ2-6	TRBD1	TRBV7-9	CASGTASGANVLTF	TGTGCCAGCGGGACAGCCTCTGGGGCCAACGTCCTGACTTTC
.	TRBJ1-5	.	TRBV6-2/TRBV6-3	CASSYLDSNQPQHF	TGTGCCAGCAGTTACCTCGACAGCAATCAGCCCCAGCATTTT
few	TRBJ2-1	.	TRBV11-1	CASSKHREDEQFF	TGTGCCAGCAGCAAACACAGGGAGGATGAGCAGTTCTTC
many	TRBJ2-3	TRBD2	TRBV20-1	CSVMEAGGLIIVTDTQYF	TGCAGTGTAATGGAAGCGGGGGGGCTGATCATTGTAACAGATACGCAGTATTTT
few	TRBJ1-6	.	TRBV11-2	CASSPGSANSPLHF	TGTGCCAGCAGCCCAGGCTCCGCGAATTCACCCCTCCACTTT
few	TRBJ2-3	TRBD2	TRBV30	CALEVGGGTDTQYF	TGTGCCCTGGAGGTCGGGGGGGGAACAGATACGCAGTATTTT